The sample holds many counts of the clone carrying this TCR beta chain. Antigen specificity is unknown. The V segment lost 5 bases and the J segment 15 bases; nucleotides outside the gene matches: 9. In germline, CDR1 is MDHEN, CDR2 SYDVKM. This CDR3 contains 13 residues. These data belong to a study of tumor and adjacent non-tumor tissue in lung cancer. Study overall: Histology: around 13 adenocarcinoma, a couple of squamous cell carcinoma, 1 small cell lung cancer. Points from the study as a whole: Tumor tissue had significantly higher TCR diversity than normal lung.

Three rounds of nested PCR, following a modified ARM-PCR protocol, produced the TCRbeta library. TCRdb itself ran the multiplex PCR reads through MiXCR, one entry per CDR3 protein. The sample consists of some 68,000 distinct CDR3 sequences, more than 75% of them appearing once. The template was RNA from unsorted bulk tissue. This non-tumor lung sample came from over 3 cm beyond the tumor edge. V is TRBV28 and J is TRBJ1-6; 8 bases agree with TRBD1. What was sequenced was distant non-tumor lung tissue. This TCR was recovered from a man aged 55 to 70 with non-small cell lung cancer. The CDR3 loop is CASSTSGQGSLHF. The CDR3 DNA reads TGTGCCAGCAGTACATCCGGACAGGGAAGCCTCCACTTT.